Listed below are T cell receptor beta chains from one sample, sequenced in a study of blood T cell repertoires in COVID-19. Profiling relied on immunoSEQ multiplex PCR, and the TCRdb table lists in-frame clones only, not all of them. The table has roughly 180,000 clones, 82% seen once. Sequencing was performed on PBMCs or T cells enriched from blood (not recorded which). The receptors were gathered from a man aged 60 to 69 who had recovered from COVID-19. CDR3s include the opening cysteine and the closing phenylalanine or tryptophan. A D gene is named only where the DNA matches it firmly. Expanded clones are given a class, and other clones once, few, many or no size at all.

clone size	D gene	V gene	J gene	CDR3 DNA	CDR3 protein
-	TRBD1	TRBV28	TRBJ1-1	TGTGCCAGCAGGACAGGGGGCGTTGCCCTTACTGAAGCTTTCTTT	CASRTGGVALTEAFF
-	TRBD2	TRBV28	TRBJ2-3	TGTGCCAGCAGTTTCGGGACTAGCGGCCCTTTGAATTTT	CASSFGTSGPLNF
-	-	TRBV4-1	TRBJ1-4	TGCGCCAGCAGCCAAGATATAACGGATGAAAAACTGTTTTTT	CASSQDITDEKLFF
-	-	TRBV7-9	TRBJ2-6	TGTGCCAGCAGCTTCTTTCTCCATAGATCCGGGGCCAACGTCCTGACTTTC	CASSFFLHRSGANVLTF
-	TRBD2	TRBV7-3	TRBJ2-2	TGTGCCAGCAGCCCAAGGGGGCTAGCGGGGGGAATCACCGGGGAGCTGTTTTTT	CASSPRGLAGGITGELFF
-	-	TRBV3-1/TRBV3-2	TRBJ1-4	TGTGCCAGCAGCCAAACAGGAGAAAAACTGTTTTTT	CASSQTGEKLFF
-	TRBD1	TRBV28	TRBJ2-7	TGTGCCAGCAGGGTCGGGACAGCCGAGCAGTACTTC	CASRVGTAEQYF
-	-	TRBV30	TRBJ1-6	TGTGCCTGGAGTGACCAGTATAATTCACCCCTCCACTTT	CAWSDQYNSPLHF
-	-	TRBV7-7	TRBJ2-5	TGTGCCAGCAGCGGCACTAGCAGGGAGACCCAGTACTTC	CASSGTSRETQYF
once	TRBD2	TRBV19	TRBJ2-7	TGTGCCAGTAGTATGGTCGGGAGGACCTACGAGCAGTACTTC	CASSMVGRTYEQYF